Listed here are 5 T cell receptor beta chains from one sample, sequenced in a study of CD8 T cells in ankylosing spondylitis. No cognate antigen is known for these TCRs. TCRdb ran MiXCR on the 5' RACE reads and lists one entry per CDR3 protein. The sample includes more than 600,000 distinct CDR3 sequences, around 20% of them seen just once. Study-level findings and limits: It appeared that ankylosing spondylitis blood was characterized by a TCR beta motif of seven or eight highly homologous variants.

What was sequenced was blood, either unsorted or a sorted T cell fraction (not recorded which). The source is a male donor with ankylosing spondylitis.

The genes are TRBV28 and TRBJ1-5; 9 bases fit TRBD1. This CDR3 contains 16 residues. With 6 bases clipped from V and 1 base from J, the junction kept 7 bases outside the gene matches. Germline CDR1 reads MDHEN; CDR2 reads SYDVKM. The CDR3 DNA reads TGTGCCAGCAGCGTCGGACAGGGGACGAGCAATCAGCCCCAGCATTTT. Translated, it gives CASSVGQGTSNQPQHF.

V and J are TRBV12-3 or TRBV12-4 and TRBJ2-7; TRBD2 might be the D (6 bases). This CDR3 spans 13 amino acids. Trimming removed 5 bases from V and 3 bases from J, with 11 bases in between. DNA for the CDR3: TGTGCCAGCAGTAGGCGGGGCAGCTACGAGCAGTACTTC. As protein: CASSRRGSYEQYF.

The chain uses TRBV6-2 or TRBV6-3 and TRBJ1-1; D is perhaps TRBD1 (6 bases). V shed 8 bases and J shed 6 bases, with 10 bases lying between them. CDR1 and CDR2 (germline): MNHEY, SVGEGT. CDR3 size: 11 residues. The CDR3 loop reads CASGGGPEAFF. The CDR3, as DNA: TGTGCCAGCGGGGGGGGGCCTGAAGCTTTCTTT.

The genes are TRBV5-1 and TRBJ2-2; 10 nucleotides align to TRBD2. The ends lost 1 base at V and 2 bases at J; junction bases unmatched: 2. Germline V gene sequence: CDR1 SGHRS, CDR2 YFSETQ. CDR3 length equals 16 residues. CDR3 loop: CASSLRTSGNTGELFF. Written as DNA, the CDR3 is TGCGCCAGCAGCTTGAGGACTAGCGGTAACACCGGGGAGCTGTTTTTT.

Concerning this clonotype itself: The junction does not match germline at one end; this may be a read error. The rearrangement links TRBV4-1 to TRBJ2-7; a weak D match, TRBD1 (6 bases). This CDR3 contains 17 residues. Germline CDR1 and CDR2: MGHRA and YSYEKL. The CDR3 reads CASRQEVGDTGLYEQYF. The CDR3 bases are TGCGCCAGCAGACAAGAGGTGGGGGACACCGGACTCTACGAGCAGTACTTC.